Presented here are 19 T cell receptor beta chains from one specimen sequenced in a study of blood T cells in healthy people across ages. PCR was performed a second time for about 7 to 11 cycles using a sample-barcoded 5' primer and a J-beta primer mix. MiXCR was run by TCRdb on the 5' RACE reads, yielding one entry per CDR3 protein. The sample contains 1,300,000 or so distinct CDR3 sequences, approximately 63% of which appear only once. The sample comprised blood. These receptors came from a man aged 18 to 29 in good health.

This clonotype showed up just once. This chain links TRBV20-1 with TRBJ2-7, with D unresolved. Germline CDR1 is DFQATT and CDR2 is SNEGSKA (reference sequence). The CDR3 has 11 amino acids. V shed 0 bases and J shed 6 bases, with 6 bases lying between them. CDR3 DNA: TGCAGTGCTAGAGAAGGGCGCGAGCAGTACTTC. Protein: CSAREGREQYF.

This clonotype was observed a few times. V and J are TRBV4-1 and TRBJ2-2; tentative D call: TRBD2 (6 bases). Trimming took off 1 base at V and 7 bases at J, with 16 bases between the two ends. CDR3 size: 16 residues. Germline CDR1 is MGHRA and CDR2 is YSYEKL. The CDR3 here is CASSQVSGFQFGELFF. Written as DNA, the CDR3 is TGCGCCAGCAGCCAAGTTAGCGGTTTCCAATTCGGGGAGCTGTTTTTT.

The J gene is TRBJ2-1, the V gene TRBV9; 10 bases are a match to TRBD2. This CDR3 has 17 residues. Germline values: CDR1 SGDLS, CDR2 YYNGEE. The V segment lost 4 bases and the J segment 4 bases; nucleotides outside the gene matches: 11. This chain's CDR3 is CASSTNPGTSAYNEQFF. CDR3 coding DNA: TGTGCCAGCAGCACAAATCCCGGGACTAGCGCATACAATGAGCAGTTCTTC. Full variable domain (remainder filled in from reference TRBV9 and TRBJ2-1): DSGVTQTPKHLITATGQRVTLRCSPRSGDLSVYWYQQSLDQGLQFLIQYYNGEERAKGNILERFSAQQFPDLHSELNLSSLELGDSALYFCASSTNPGTSAYNEQFFGPGTRLTVL.

The chain has TRBV7-9 and TRBJ2-2, with a weak D call TRBD2 (5 bases). Trimming removed 5 bases at V and 2 bases at J, with 12 bases between. Germline-derived CDR1 and CDR2 are SEHNR and FQNEAQ (reference sequence). The CDR3 sequence is 15 residues long. This chain's CDR3 is CASSAGNLNTGELFF. CDR3 in DNA: TGTGCCAGCAGCGCCGGGAACCTTAACACCGGGGAGCTGTTTTTT. The full variable domain, its missing parts supplied by reference TRBV7-9 and TRBJ2-2, is DTGVSQNPRHKITKRGQNVTFRCDPISEHNRLYWYRQTLGQGPEFLTYFQNEAQLEKSRLLSDRFSAERPKGSFSTLEIQRTEQGDSAMYLCASSAGNLNTGELFFGEGSRLTVL.

J is TRBJ2-7 and V is TRBV7-9; 9 bases match TRBD2. The CDR3 covers 15 residues. The V segment lost 6 bases and the J segment 6 bases; nucleotides outside the gene matches: 12. Germline V CDR1 and CDR2: SEHNR, FQNEAQ (reference sequence). The CDR3: CASSRIAGEVPEQYF. The CDR3 nucleotides read TGTGCCAGCAGTCGAATAGCGGGAGAGGTCCCCGAGCAGTACTTC. Full variable domain (missing parts from reference TRBV7-9 and TRBJ2-7): DTGVSQNPRHKITKRGQNVTFRCDPISEHNRLYWYRQTLGQGPEFLTYFQNEAQLEKSRLLSDRFSAERPKGSFSTLEIQRTEQGDSAMYLCASSRIAGEVPEQYFGPGTRLTVT.

A note on this clonotype: A much larger clone differs by one base, so this may be a read error. This chain links TRBV3-1 with TRBJ2-3, with 9 bases matching TRBD1. The CDR3 loop spans 15 amino acids. Germline assignment: CDR1 LGHDT and CDR2 YNNKEL (reference sequence). The CDR3 reads CASSQVGTGTGTQYF. The CDR3 nucleotides read TGTGCCAGCAGCCAAGTCGGGACAGGGACAGGTACGCAGTATTTT.

CDR3 nucleotides: TGTGCCAGCTGGGACACACGGAACTATGGCTACACCTTC. It yields the protein CASWDTRNYGYTF. The V gene is TRBV27, the J gene TRBJ1-2; possible D gene TRBD1, 6 bases. The CDR3 is 13 amino acids. Looked up from germline, CDR1 is MNHEY and CDR2 is SMNVEV (reference sequence). V lost 8 bases to trimming and J lost 2 bases, with 12 bases between them.

This clonotype was seen more than once but under ten times. The rearrangement uses TRBV6-1 and TRBJ2-7, with TRBD2 matching over 13 bases. J gave up 3 bases and V 2 bases, and 16 bases lay outside the gene matches. Germline lookup yields CDR1 MNHNS and CDR2 SASEGT. CDR3 length: 20 amino acids. CDR3 residues: CASSENFGTSGIMGNYEQYF. In nucleotides, the CDR3 is TGTGCCAGCAGTGAAAACTTCGGGACTAGCGGGATTATGGGGAACTACGAGCAGTACTTC.

This chain joins TRBV7-2 and TRBJ1-4; D uncertain. V lost 1 base and J 1 base, leaving 10 bases between the germline ends. The CDR3 is 16 amino acids. Germline CDR1 reads SGHTA; CDR2 reads FQGNSA. CDR3 loop: CASSLDPEGTNEKLFF. The CDR3 bases are TGTGCCAGCAGCTTAGATCCGGAAGGAACTAATGAAAAACTGTTTTTT.

The chain is built from TRBV21-1 and TRBJ2-7. TRBV21-1 corresponds to a pseudogene. This CDR3 contains 15 residues. DNA of the CDR3: TGTGCCAGCAGCAATCTAAGCGGGAGCTCCTACGAGCAGTACTTC. This codes for CASSNLSGSSYEQYF.

The chain carries TRBV7-9 and TRBJ2-5; no clear D. The CDR3 runs to 14 residues. Deletions cut 4 bases from V and 1 base from J, with 10 bases between. From germline, CDR1 is SEHNR and CDR2 FQNEAQ (reference sequence). The CDR3 loop is CASSYGIIQETQYF. As DNA, the CDR3 is TGTGCCAGCAGCTACGGTATTATCCAAGAGACCCAGTACTTC.

This chain connects TRBV4-3 to TRBJ2-1; 8 nucleotides match TRBD1. There are 18 residues in the CDR3. Trimming took 0 bases from V and 2 from J; bases not matched to a gene: 9. Germline CDR1 reads LGHNA; CDR2 reads YSLEER. CDR3 in DNA: TGCGCCAGCAGCCAAGATGGTCTGACAGGGGATCCCTACAATGAGCAGTTCTTC. Translation gives CASSQDGLTGDPYNEQFF.

This clonotype has more than one count but fewer than ten. The V and J genes are TRBV29-1 and TRBJ1-2; D call uncertain. The CDR3 contains 13 residues. Trimming removed 3 bases at V and 4 bases at J, with 12 bases between. Per the germline V gene, CDR1 is SQVTM and CDR2 is ANQGSEA. The CDR3 region has the DNA TGCAGCGTTGACAGGACCTTCATCTATGGCTACACCTTC. Translating it yields CSVDRTFIYGYTF.

In its sample, this clonotype was seen once. The chain combines TRBV7-9 with TRBJ2-4; D is undetermined. Matching the DNA end better, TRBJ2-7 makes the J call doubtful. Germline V gene lookup returns CDR1 SEHNR and CDR2 FQNEAQ (reference sequence). The CDR3 is made up of 12 amino acids. CDR3 in amino acids: CASSQDSTEQYF. The CDR3 nucleotides read TGTGCCAGCAGCCAGGATAGCACCGAGCAGTACTTC.

This clonotype was detected a few times. This chain joins TRBV27 and TRBJ2-5; D is uncertain. The CDR3 is 13 residues long. The ends were cut back, 5 bases at V and 5 bases at J, with 12 bases in the middle. In germline, CDR1 is MNHEY, CDR2 SMNVEV (reference sequence). CDR3 coding DNA: TGTGCCAGCAGTATATATATGGGGGAGACCCAGTACTTC. It yields the protein CASSIYMGETQYF.

The V and J genes are TRBV7-9 and TRBJ2-1, with TRBD2 matching 7 bases. V lost 3 bases to trimming and J lost 5 bases; unmatched junction nucleotides: 4. This CDR3 contains 14 residues. Looked up from germline, CDR1 is SEHNR and CDR2 is FQNEAQ (reference sequence). CDR3: CASSLVLADNEQFF. The CDR3 DNA sequence: TGTGCCAGCAGCTTGGTTCTAGCGGACAATGAGCAGTTCTTC.

The V gene is TRBV6-2 or TRBV6-3, the J gene TRBJ2-5; D is unclear. Trimming cost V 9 bases and J 5 bases, with 10 bases left between them. The CDR3 has 11 amino acids. Germline values: CDR1 MNHEY, CDR2 SVGEGT. CDR3 residues: CASILGETQYF. DNA for the CDR3: TGTGCCAGTATATTGGGGGAGACCCAGTACTTC.

On this clonotype: One end of the junction fails to match germline, which may point to a read error. This chain uses TRBV5-1 with TRBJ2-7, with TRBD1 matching over 9 bases. From germline, CDR1 is SGHRS and CDR2 YFSETQ. The CDR3 sequence is 15 residues long. CDR3: CASSSPGQGTYEQYF. The CDR3 DNA follows: TGTGCCAGCAGCTCTCCGGGACAGGGTACTTACGAGCAGTACTTC.

This clonotype was seen just once. The chain uses TRBV10-1 and TRBJ2-3; the match to TRBD1 covers 7 bases. In germline, CDR1 is WNHNN, CDR2 SYGVQD (reference sequence). This CDR3 is built from 18 residues. J was trimmed by 4 bases and V by 4 bases; bases with no gene match: 17. Written as DNA, the CDR3 is TGCGCCAGCAGTGCGGGGACAGAATGGCGGGTCTCGCCAGATACGCAGTATTTT. Its translation: CASSAGTEWRVSPDTQYF.